This TCR beta chain comes out of a study of OX40 agonist ivuxolimab in advanced cancers. In terms of the full investigation: Ivuxolimab, which targeted the costimulatory receptor OX40 (CD134), was an agonistic, fully human IgG2 monoclonal antibody. Patients were allowed to have had prior anti-PD-1, anti-PD-L1 or anti-CTLA-4 therapy, and around two fifths of the dose-escalation patients had been treated with checkpoint inhibitors. Among the 50 to 55 dose-escalation patients, some 19 had hepatocellular carcinoma, 15 or so melanoma, 9 renal cell carcinoma and 9 head and neck cancer. The point of sequencing TCRbeta in the periphery was to test whether ivuxolimab changed TCR sequence diversity and drove clonal T-cell expansion. A male proportion of roughly 80% and a mean age of roughly 58 years, ranging from roughly 23 to 80, were recorded for the dose-escalation cohort. Partial responses occurred in three dose-escalation patients, of whom one had hepatocellular carcinoma and two had cutaneous melanoma. The paper describes the monotherapy dose-escalation part (N = 52 patients) of the phase I trial of ivuxolimab. Intravenous ivuxolimab was administered to patients every 2 weeks at six dose levels: 0.01, 0.1, 0.3, 1.5, 3 and 10 mg/kg.

The junction shows trimming of 7 bases on V and 5 bases on J, and the gene matches do not reach 10 bases of it. The CDR3 has 15 amino acids, counting the end cysteine and phenylalanine. Of the read, only the CDR3 DNA is kept; its 45 bases are in frame from base 1. Reading the germline V gene (reference sequence) gives CDR1 MNHEY and CDR2 SMNVEV. Genomic DNA was extracted from sorted cells for sequencing of the TCRbeta CDR3 region. The immunoSEQ Assay was used to sequence the TCRbeta CDR3 regions. TCRdb carries this immuneACCESS record with in-frame sequences only. Its versions omit some clonotypes, under half of them owing to an unresolved V gene in the studies checked, with the rest unexplained. This sample lists some 20,000 clones; less than 85% were detected once. Roughly a third of the sample is taken by the ten largest. Patients with autoimmune disease history or receiving systemic immunosuppression were excluded from the trial. In every dose cohort, peripheral blood was drawn for TCR sequencing at baseline, cycle 4 day 1, and cycle 7 day 1. The samples were taken from a phase I, first-in-human, multicenter, open-label dose-escalation trial of ivuxolimab. The trial enrolled adults with locally advanced or metastatic head and neck squamous cell, hepatocellular, melanoma or renal cell carcinoma. Before TCR sequencing, CD4+ T cells and CD8+ T cells were sorted from peripheral blood as separate populations.

Comments on this clone: Its antigen has not been determined. No qualities accompany the bases; no much larger clone lies one base away.

The research as a whole found: After ivuxolimab, CD8+ T cells had more expanded clones than CD4+ T cells on average. Low levels of normalized T-cell clonal expansion were also shown by some nonresponding patients. Partial responders in the 0.1-3.0 mg/kg groups had among the lowest normalized peripheral clonal expansion, especially among CD8+ T cells. Antigen specificity was not determined for the clonally expanded peripheral T cells. At doses from 0.1 to 3.0 mg/kg, clonal expansion was seen in both CD4+ and CD8+ blood T cells between baseline and week 6.

The sample was CD4+ or CD8+ T cells sorted from blood, taken in a trial of the OX40 agonist ivuxolimab. This receptor chain uses TRBV27 and TRBJ2-5, and 10 junction bases match TRBD1. This clonotype was obtained from an adult with an advanced solid tumor such as melanoma, head and neck, liver or kidney cancer. The CDR3 protein is CASTAGTGVGETQYF. The sequence in DNA is TGTGCCAGCACCGCCGGGACAGGGGTGGGGGAGACCCAGTACTTC.